What follows describes a single TCR beta chain. Its antigen is still unknown. No base-level quality is on record; no much larger clone is a single base apart. In Seattle, one collaborating source enrolled patients while the infection was active and tracked those patients longitudinally over the course of disease. Collaborating institutions collected whole blood in K2EDTA tubes following their own protocols. For TCRbeta analysis, collaborator samples were shipped as frozen whole blood, as isolated PBMCs, or as DNA extracted from either sample type. The data were taken from a study of blood T cell repertoires in COVID-19 (TCRdb year 2020). About the study as a whole: Samples covering the acute and convalescent phases of COVID-19 were provided by collaborators in the United States, Italy and Spain. Subjects who had been exposed to COVID-19, were actively infected with it, or had recovered from it provided the deeply sampled blood TCRbeta repertoires that made up the dataset. Where HLA class I and class II types were available, the types were taken from metadata supplied by the sample provider, not from assay-based typing. A de-identified subject ID, COVID-19 status, age in years and sex were almost always included in the sample metadata. The samples were drawn from the first 160 participants of the ongoing ImmuneRACE study and from some 1,300 subjects provided by 6 global collaborators. The repertoires were released in a freely available public database intended as a resource for research on the immune response to SARS-CoV-2. The prospective study material was composed of cDNA or gDNA derived from T cells, B-cell-depleted T cells, or PBMCs.

The immunoSEQ Assay, a bias-controlled multiplex PCR, was used to amplify TCRbeta CDR3 regions from genomic DNA. The authors' pipeline ran thus. The number of nucleated cells in each sample was estimated from the amplification of reference gene primers within the assay. To quantify the absolute abundance of each unique TCRbeta CDR3 rearrangement, sequence reads were collapsed and filtered. For each sample, productive Simpson clonality was calculated as the square root of Simpson's diversity index across productive rearrangements. What TCRdb holds here is the immuneACCESS table cut down to in-frame rearrangements. Part of the clones is not present; checked against another copy, under half of the missing clones reflect an unresolved V gene, and the others are unexplained. V, J and clone size are taken as reported in that table, and D and trimming were inferred from the DNA itself. The sample records over 400,000 clones, around nine tenths of which are singletons. The top ten hold 7.5% to 9.5% of the sample.

The full study reports these points: How much clinical and demographic metadata was included differed by source and by participant, and the metadata was provided uncurated.

Its CDR3 holds 14 amino acids, cysteine through phenylalanine. Of the read, only the CDR3 DNA is kept; its 42 bases are in frame from base 1. V and J lose 6 bases and 4 bases, and a span of 15 bases separates them. CDR1 and CDR2, per the germline V gene (reference sequence), are SGHKS and YYEKEE. The sequence was collected from a woman in her forties or fifties with COVID-19, enrolled during active disease. Recombination joined TRBV5-5 with TRBJ2-3; the D gene is possibly TRBD2, with 6 bases matching. The sample taken for sequencing was peripheral blood. The DNA sequence follows: TGTGCCAGCAAACGACTAGGATCGTCAGATACGCAGTATTTT. This translates into CASKRLGSSDTQYF. With the rest looked up from the reference TRBV5-5 and TRBJ2-3 genes rather than sequenced, the full variable domain is DAGVTQSPTHLIKTRGQQVTLRCSPISGHKSVSWYQQVLGQGPQFIFQYYEKEERGRGNFPDRFSARQFPNYSSELNVNALLLGDSALYLCASKRLGSSDTQYFGPGTRLTVL.